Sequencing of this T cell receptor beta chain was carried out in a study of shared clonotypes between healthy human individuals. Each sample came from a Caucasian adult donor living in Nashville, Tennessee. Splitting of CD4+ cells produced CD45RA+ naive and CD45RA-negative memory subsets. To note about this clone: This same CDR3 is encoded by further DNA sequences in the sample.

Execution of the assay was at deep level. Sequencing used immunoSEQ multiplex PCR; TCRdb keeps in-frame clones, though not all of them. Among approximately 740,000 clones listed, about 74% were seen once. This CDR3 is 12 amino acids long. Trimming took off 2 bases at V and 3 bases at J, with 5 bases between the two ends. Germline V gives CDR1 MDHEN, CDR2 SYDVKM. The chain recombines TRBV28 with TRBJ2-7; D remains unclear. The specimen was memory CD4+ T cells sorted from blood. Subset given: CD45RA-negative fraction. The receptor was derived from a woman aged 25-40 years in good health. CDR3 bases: TGTGCCAGCAGTTTACAGGTCTACGAGCAGTACTTC. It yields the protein CASSLQVYEQYF.